The entry below describes one T cell receptor (beta chain). It has no known antigen specificity. One base away there is no much larger clone; base qualities are not given. The data were taken from a study of early T cells in non-severe SARS-CoV-2 infection listed by TCRdb under 2021. Background for the entire study: TCR sequencing used bulk RNA from unsorted whole blood, so alpha and beta chains could not be paired. Points the paper makes about the study in general: Matching against VDJdb was skewed toward anti-spike CD8 responses, likely underestimated virus-specific expansions, and missed private and CD4 specificities.

The study was a case-control design nested within a healthcare worker cohort in London, UK, with weekly nasopharyngeal swab PCR tests and blood sampling. Healthcare workers were enrolled in the week of the UK lockdown, from 23 to 31 March 2020, and were followed every week for up to roughly 15 weeks. The library was built by means of 5' RACE. The sequencer was a NextSeq 500. In the TCR library protocol, unique molecular identifiers were attached to individual cDNA molecules to correct for PCR bias and sequencing error. Both TCR alpha and beta chains were sequenced, and tight co-correlation was observed between alpha and beta sequence abundances in each sample. The published analysis was carried out like this. Decombinator V4 was used to annotate the V gene, J gene and CDR3 of the TCR sequences. TCRs were defined as expanded if a significant change between any two time points was detected under a Poisson model with p below 0.0001. Abundances of TCRs were expressed as counts per million after normalisation to the total number of TCRs sequenced in each sample. MAIT TCRs were defined by TRAV1-2 paired with TRAJ12, TRAJ20 or TRAJ33, and iNKT TCRs by TRAV10 paired with TRAJ18. A search of VDJdb, accessed on 1 November 2021, was run for TCRs annotated to CMV, EBV and SARS-CoV-2, with TCRs annotated for multiple antigens excluded. TCRdb took the public reads, trimmed them with fastp at Q25, ran MiXCR for clone calling and kept in-frame beta chains. Under each unique CDR3 protein, matching rows form one entry showing the most common genes and DNA. TCRdb, rather than the study authors, made the V and J calls. This sample holds roughly 48,000 distinct CDR3 sequences; over 5% were observed only once. The top ten clones comprise roughly 4.5% of the sample.

Cut back by 5 bases and 2 bases, the V and J ends lie 10 bases apart. From cysteine to phenylalanine, the CDR3 is 13 amino acids long. Here the CDR3 DNA is all that survives: 39 bases in frame from base 1. The germline V gene gives CDR1 as SGHRS and CDR2 as YFSETQ. The rearranged chain carries TRBV5-1 and TRBJ1-1; no D gene is confidently identified. The sequence was collected from an adult who was a healthcare worker with PCR-confirmed SARS-CoV-2 infection or an uninfected control (not recorded which). Sequenced material: whole blood. The CDR3 protein is CASRRLINTEAFF. Read as DNA, the sequence is TGCGCCAGCAGGAGACTGATTAACACTGAAGCTTTCTTT.